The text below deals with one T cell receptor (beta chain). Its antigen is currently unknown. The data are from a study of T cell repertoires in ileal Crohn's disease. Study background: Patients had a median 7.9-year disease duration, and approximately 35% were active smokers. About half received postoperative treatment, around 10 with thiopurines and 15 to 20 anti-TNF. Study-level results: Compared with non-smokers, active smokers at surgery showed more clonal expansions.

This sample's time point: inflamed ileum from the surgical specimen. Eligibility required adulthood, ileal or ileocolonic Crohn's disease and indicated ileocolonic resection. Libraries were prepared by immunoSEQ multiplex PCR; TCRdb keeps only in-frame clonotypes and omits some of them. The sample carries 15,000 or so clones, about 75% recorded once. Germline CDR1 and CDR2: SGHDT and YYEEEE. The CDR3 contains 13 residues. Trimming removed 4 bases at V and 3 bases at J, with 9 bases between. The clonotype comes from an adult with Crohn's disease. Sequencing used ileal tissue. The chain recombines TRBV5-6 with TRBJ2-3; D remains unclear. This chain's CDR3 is CASSPMGTDTQYF. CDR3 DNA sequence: TGTGCCAGCAGCCCGATGGGGACAGATACGCAGTATTTT.